The 25 T cell receptor beta chains below come from one sample, sequenced in a study of T cell responses to AZD1222 COVID-19 vaccine. Data came from immunoSEQ multiplex PCR; TCRdb stores just in-frame clones and leaves some out. This table holds roughly 110,000 clones, 75% to 95% found once. This material consisted of peripheral blood, taken 28 days after the second AZD1222 dose. Receptor source: an adult who received the AZD1222 COVID-19 vaccine.

The chain couples TRBV6-6 to TRBJ2-3; D gene ambiguous. Germline values: CDR1 MNHNY, CDR2 SVGAGI (reference sequence). V was cut by 0 bases and J by 8 bases, with 9 bases left in between. This CDR3 region has 13 residues. The CDR3 bases are TGTGCCAGCAGTTACTCAAATCCCAGTACGCAGTATTTT. Encoded protein: CASSYSNPSTQYF.

V and J are TRBV19 and TRBJ1-2; no clear D. Trimming left V 6 bases short and J 6 bases short, with 11 bases between. The CDR3 runs to 12 residues. Germline loops: CDR1 LNHDA, CDR2 SQIVND (reference sequence). In DNA, the CDR3 is TGTGCCAGTAGGCCCTCGACCGATGGCTACACCTTC. Its protein product is CASRPSTDGYTF.

The V call is TRBV5-1, the J call TRBJ2-7; TRBD2 agrees at 10 bases. V lost 2 bases, J lost 5 bases, and 13 bases stayed unmatched. CDR3 length: 17 amino acids. The germline V gene encodes CDR1 SGHRS and CDR2 YFSETQ. CDR3 nucleotide sequence: TGCGCCAGCAGCTTTCTAATTCTAGCGGGAGAAGAGGACGAGCAGTACTTC. This sequence encodes CASSFLILAGEEDEQYF.

V gene TRBV19 combines with J gene TRBJ2-7; TRBD1 agrees at 8 bases. Germline trimming cut 5 bases from V and 6 bases from J; bases unmatched to any gene: 12. The germline CDR1 and CDR2 sequences are LNHDA and SQIVND (reference sequence). The CDR3 spans 15 residues. The CDR3 region has the DNA TGTGCCAGTAGTGCAGCGAGGACAGGGATGATCGAGCAGTACTTC. This translates into CASSAARTGMIEQYF.

This clone appeared once. This sequence joins TRBV25-1 and TRBJ2-5; possibly TRBD2 for D (6 bases). V was cut by 3 bases and J by 3 bases, with 14 bases left in between. The CDR3 is 15 amino acids. CDR1 is MGHDK and CDR2 is SYGVNS in the germline V gene. The CDR3 protein is CASSEGRGLEETQYF. The CDR3 bases are TGTGCCAGCAGTGAGGGGCGGGGTTTGGAAGAGACCCAGTACTTC.

This chain links TRBV9 with TRBJ2-7; a weak D match, TRBD2 (6 bases). Germline-derived CDR1 and CDR2 are SGDLS and YYNGEE. The ends were cut back, 0 bases at V and 6 bases at J, with 13 bases in the middle. CDR3 length: 14 amino acids. The CDR3 here is CASSVGGTVGEQYF. CDR3 DNA sequence: TGTGCCAGCAGCGTAGGCGGGACGGTCGGCGAGCAGTACTTC.

The chain couples TRBV11-1 to TRBJ1-2; weak D call: TRBD1 (5 bases). The CDR3 runs to 15 residues. Trimming took 1 base from V and 5 from J, leaving 14 bases between them. Germline-derived CDR1 and CDR2 are SGHAT and FQDESV (reference sequence). The CDR3: CASSLGGANRYGYTF. CDR3 DNA: TGTGCCAGCAGCTTAGGTGGGGCCAATAGGTATGGCTACACCTTC.

The chain carries TRBV6-5 and TRBJ1-4; D is unclear. CDR3 length equals 13 residues. V was trimmed by 2 bases and J by 8 bases, leaving 9 bases between them. CDR1 and CDR2 (germline): MNHEY, SVGAGI. CDR3 sequence: CASSYKLGEKLFF. CDR3 sequence (DNA): TGTGCCAGCAGTTACAAACTGGGAGAAAAACTGTTTTTT.

This sequence joins TRBV24-1 and TRBJ2-7; no reliable D call. The V end lost 2 bases, the J end lost 2 bases, and 6 bases lay between the germline ends. CDR3 length: 13 amino acids. CDR1 is KGHDR and CDR2 is SFDVKD in the germline V gene. CDR3 nucleotide sequence: TGTGCCACCAGTGATTCAGTAACCTACGAGCAGTACTTC. Translation gives CATSDSVTYEQYF.

A single count supports this clone. The chain is built from TRBV3-1 (or the pseudogene TRBV3-2) and TRBJ1-2, with unresolved D. Trimming removed 4 bases at V and 8 bases at J, with 11 bases between. This CDR3 contains 12 residues. Germline-derived CDR1 and CDR2 are LGHDT and YNNKEL (reference sequence). The CDR3 nucleotides read TGTGCCAGCAGCCGATCCGCCGGGGGCTACACCTTC. It translates to CASSRSAGGYTF.

This clone has only a few counts. This chain uses TRBV10-2 with TRBJ2-1, with D possibly matching TRBD1 (6 bases). The V end was cut by 7 bases, the J end by 4 bases, with 11 bases between. Per germline, CDR1 WSHSY and CDR2 SAAADI. The length of the CDR3 is 13 residues. The CDR3 protein is CASKGDTYNEQFF. CDR3 bases: TGCGCCAGCAAGGGGGACACTTACAATGAGCAGTTCTTC.

V is TRBV12-3 or TRBV12-4 and J is TRBJ1-5; 7 bases map to TRBD1. CDR3 length: 13 residues. Trimming removed 6 bases from V and 7 bases from J; junction bases left unmatched: 6. The CDR3 here is CASSPQGEQPQHF. CDR3 bases: TGTGCCAGCAGCCCCCAGGGGGAACAGCCCCAGCATTTT.

The rearrangement joins TRBV4-2 to TRBJ2-1; D is ambiguous. V was clipped by 0 bases and J by 3 bases, with 12 bases between them. This CDR3 comprises 16 residues. The V gene's germline CDR1 is LGHNA and CDR2 YNFKEQ. Here the CDR3 reads CASSQDPGLFYNEQFF. Written as DNA, the CDR3 is TGTGCCAGCAGCCAAGACCCGGGCCTTTTCTACAATGAGCAGTTCTTC.

The CDR3 nucleotides are TGTGCCAGTAGTCCGTACCCGACAGGGTCTGGCGATACGCAGTATTTT. Protein product: CASSPYPTGSGDTQYF. This chain uses TRBV19 with TRBJ2-3; 7 nucleotides agree with TRBD1. After removal of 5 bases from V and 6 bases from J, the junction contained 14 bases not matched to a gene. The CDR3 is 16 residues long. The germline CDR1 and CDR2 sequences are LNHDA and SQIVND (reference sequence). The complete variable domain, with remaining parts taken from reference TRBV19 and TRBJ2-3, reads DGGITQSPKYLFRKEGQNVTLSCEQNLNHDAMYWYRQDPGQGLRLIYYSQIVNDFQKGDIAEGYSVSREKKESFPLTVTSAQKNPTAFYLCASSPYPTGSGDTQYFGPGTRLTVL.

The rearrangement links TRBV19 to TRBJ2-1; weak D call: TRBD1 (5 bases). CDR3 size: 13 residues. The germline V and J ends were trimmed by 3 bases and 12 bases, with 15 bases remaining between them. Germline V gives CDR1 LNHDA, CDR2 SQIVND (reference sequence). In DNA, the CDR3 is TGTGCCAGTAGTATCAGGGTCCCAGGTGGGCAGTTCTTC. Translating it yields CASSIRVPGGQFF.

This clone was recorded only once. The rearrangement uses TRBV7-2 and TRBJ2-2, with D tentatively TRBD2 (5 bases). Germline assignment: CDR1 SGHTA and CDR2 FQGNSA. The ends were cut back, 2 bases at V and 2 bases at J, with 9 bases in the middle. CDR3 length: 15 amino acids. CDR3 coding DNA: TGTGCCAGCAGCTTACACCGGGGAAACACCGGGGAGCTGTTTTTT. This encodes CASSLHRGNTGELFF.

This chain connects TRBV12-3 or TRBV12-4 to TRBJ1-6; D is uncertain. The V gene lost 4 bases and the J gene lost 13 bases, with 11 bases spanning the gap. The CDR3 sequence is 12 residues long. The CDR3 bases are TGTGCCAGCAGTTGGGGTGGTGGTCCCCTCCACTTT. Translation: CASSWGGGPLHF.

The chain recombines TRBV7-9 with TRBJ2-5; TRBD2 agrees at 7 bases. There are 13 residues in the CDR3. The V segment lost 5 bases and the J segment 2 bases; nucleotides outside the gene matches: 2. Germline CDR1 is SEHNR and CDR2 is FQNEAQ (reference sequence). The CDR3 here is CASSPGLQETQYF. The DNA of the CDR3 is TGTGCCAGCAGCCCGGGACTACAAGAGACCCAGTACTTC.

J is TRBJ1-5 and V is TRBV28; 9 nucleotides align to TRBD1. The CDR3 loop spans 16 amino acids. V was pared by 3 bases and J by 1 base, with 4 bases of the junction left unmatched. From germline, CDR1 is MDHEN and CDR2 SYDVKM. The DNA for the CDR3 is TGTGCCAGCAGTTTTGGGACAGGGTGGAGCAATCAGCCCCAGCATTTT. It translates to CASSFGTGWSNQPQHF.

The V gene is TRBV6-2 or TRBV6-3, the J gene TRBJ2-3; D is unresolved. CDR1 and CDR2 from the germline V gene are MNHEY and SVGEGT. The CDR3 consists of 11 residues. Trimming took off 4 bases at V and 4 bases at J, with 3 bases between the two ends. The CDR3 loop reads CASSLADTQYF. CDR3 nucleotide sequence: TGTGCCAGCAGTTTAGCAGATACGCAGTATTTT.

The V gene is TRBV11-2, the J gene TRBJ2-5; D tentatively reads TRBD1 or TRBD2 (5 bases each). This CDR3 is built from 15 residues. Per the germline V gene, CDR1 is SGHAT and CDR2 is FQNNGV. V was clipped by 1 base and J by 4 bases, with 13 bases between them. CDR3 amino acids: CASSLAGTVLETQYF. Written as DNA, the CDR3 is TGTGCCAGCAGCTTAGCGGGGACCGTTCTAGAGACCCAGTACTTC.

V usage is TRBV5-1 and J usage is TRBJ2-7; D is possibly TRBD2 (5 bases). With 4 bases removed from V and 7 bases from J, the gap between germline ends came to 9 bases. Germline CDR1 SGHRS, CDR2 YFSETQ. The CDR3 is 11 amino acids. The CDR3 DNA reads as TGCGCCAGCAGCACCGGACTTGAGCAGTACTTC. Translation: CASSTGLEQYF.

This clone appeared once. The chain uses TRBV7-6 and TRBJ2-7; 9 bases align to TRBD2. This CDR3 spans 15 amino acids. Germline-derived CDR1 and CDR2 are SGHVS and FNYEAQ. The V segment lost 4 bases and the J segment 4 bases; nucleotides outside the gene matches: 8. The CDR3 DNA follows: TGTGCCAGCAGCTCCGAAGCGGGGGGCTCTTACGAGCAGTACTTC. This translates into CASSSEAGGSYEQYF.

The rearrangement uses TRBV25-1 and TRBJ1-5; TRBD1 might be the D (5 bases). Germline V lookup: CDR1 MGHDK, CDR2 SYGVNS. Trimming took 0 bases from V and 1 from J, leaving 7 bases between them. There are 15 residues in the CDR3. CDR3 sequence reads: CASSEYRDSNQPQHF. As DNA, the CDR3 is TGTGCCAGCAGTGAATATAGGGACAGCAATCAGCCCCAGCATTTT. The full variable domain, its missing parts supplied by reference TRBV25-1 and TRBJ1-5, is EADIYQTPRYLVIGTGKKITLECSQTMGHDKMYWYQQDPGMELHLIHYSYGVNSTEKGDLSSESTVSRIRTEHFPLTLESARPSHTSQYLCASSEYRDSNQPQHFGDGTRLSIL.

The chain joins TRBV7-9 to TRBJ2-7; D unclear. The CDR3 has 16 amino acids. V gave up 1 base and J gave up 2 bases, with 15 bases separating them. Germline CDR1 is SEHNR and CDR2 is FQNEAQ (reference sequence). The CDR3 region has the DNA TGTGCCAGCAGCTTAGGGGTGGGCGGCAGTACCTACGAGCAGTACTTC. Translation gives CASSLGVGGSTYEQYF. Combining the CDR3 with reference TRBV7-9 and TRBJ2-7 gives the whole variable domain DTGVSQNPRHKITKRGQNVTFRCDPISEHNRLYWYRQTLGQGPEFLTYFQNEAQLEKSRLLSDRFSAERPKGSFSTLEIQRTEQGDSAMYLCASSLGVGGSTYEQYFGPGTRLTVT.